The 14 T cell receptor beta chains reported below all come from one sample, sequenced in a study of blood T cell repertoires in COVID-19. The method was immunoSEQ multiplex PCR; TCRdb's version includes in-frame clones alone and lacks a portion of them. The sample lists 70,000 to 95,000 clones; 85% were seen once. The sequenced sample consisted of peripheral blood. These receptor sequences come from a man aged 80 or over with active or convalescent COVID-19.

This clone was found once. The chain recombines TRBV19 with TRBJ1-5; no definite D call. Trimming left V 5 bases short and J 1 base short, with 3 bases between. The CDR3 consists of 12 residues. The germline CDR1 and CDR2 sequences are LNHDA and SQIVND (reference sequence). The CDR3 is CASSGSNQPQHF. The CDR3 DNA reads TGTGCCAGTAGTGGCAGCAATCAGCCCCAGCATTTT.

V is TRBV19 and J is TRBJ1-5, with 12 positions matching TRBD1. The junction had 4 bases not matched to a gene; V was cut back by 4 bases and J by 3 bases. The CDR3 spans 16 residues. Germline V CDR1 and CDR2: LNHDA, SQIVND (reference sequence). CDR3 protein: CASSSGTGGVNQPQHF. Written as DNA, the CDR3 is TGTGCCAGTAGTAGTGGGACAGGGGGCGTCAATCAGCCCCAGCATTTT.

In its sample, this clone was seen once. The rearrangement joins TRBV24-1 to TRBJ2-1; D not resolved. From germline, CDR1 is KGHDR and CDR2 SFDVKD. The CDR3 consists of 16 residues. V was trimmed by 4 bases and J by 0 bases, leaving 12 bases between them. The CDR3 spells CATSDVEIHSYNEQFF. CDR3 nucleotide sequence: TGTGCCACCAGTGACGTTGAGATCCACTCCTACAATGAGCAGTTCTTC.

V usage is TRBV6-5 and J usage is TRBJ1-1; D may be TRBD1 (5 bases). Trimming pared 0 bases from V and 3 bases from J, leaving 11 bases between. The CDR3 has 15 residues. The germline V gene has CDR1 MNHEY and CDR2 SVGAGI. The DNA for the CDR3 is TGTGCCAGCAGTTACTCGGAGGGGATGGACACTGAAGCTTTCTTT. Translation: CASSYSEGMDTEAFF.

The V call is TRBV24-1, the J call TRBJ1-3, with D perhaps TRBD1 (6 bases). Germline-derived CDR1 and CDR2 are KGHDR and SFDVKD. This CDR3 comprises 12 residues. The V end lost 4 bases, the J end lost 14 bases, and 14 bases lay between the germline ends. This CDR3 reads CATSEGNRDLYF. The CDR3 region has the DNA TGTGCCACCAGTGAGGGGAACAGGGATCTATATTTT.

The chain carries TRBV11-2 and TRBJ2-1; TRBD2 aligns across 9 bases. V lost 6 bases to trimming and J lost 8 bases; unmatched junction nucleotides: 11. The CDR3 has 15 residues. The germline V gene encodes CDR1 SGHAT and CDR2 FQNNGV. CDR3 sequence (DNA): TGTGCCAGCAGACAAAGTCTAGCGGGGTTGGATGAGCAGTTCTTC. As protein: CASRQSLAGLDEQFF.

The chain employs TRBV3-1 (or the pseudogene TRBV3-2) and TRBJ1-2, with D tentatively TRBD1 (5 bases). Germline loops: CDR1 LGHDT, CDR2 YNNKEL (reference sequence). Trimming took off 0 bases at V and 3 bases at J, with 8 bases between the two ends. This CDR3 has 14 residues. CDR3 protein: CASSQDAGYYGYTF. In nucleotides, the CDR3 is TGTGCCAGCAGCCAAGATGCAGGGTACTATGGCTACACCTTC.

This clone was counted once. The chain uses TRBV19 and TRBJ1-1, with 7 positions matching TRBD1. Germline CDR1 is LNHDA and CDR2 is SQIVND (reference sequence). This CDR3 comprises 14 residues. V dropped 3 bases and J dropped 7; count of bases not matched to a gene: 8. DNA for the CDR3: TGTGCCAGTAGTATTTCGCGGCAGGGGGTTGAAGCTTTCTTT. It encodes CASSISRQGVEAFF.

The chain uses TRBV19 and TRBJ2-6, with a possible D match to TRBD2 (6 bases). With 6 bases removed from V and 4 bases from J, the gap between germline ends came to 16 bases. CDR1 and CDR2 (germline): LNHDA, SQIVND (reference sequence). The CDR3 has 16 residues. The CDR3 DNA follows: TGTGCCAGTAGCCTCCTTACTAGCCCCGGGGCCAACGTCCTGACTTTC. Translation: CASSLLTSPGANVLTF.

This chain uses TRBV7-2 with TRBJ1-2; D is unresolved. CDR3 length: 14 amino acids. Germline V gene data show CDR1 as SGHTA and CDR2 as FQGNSA. V lost 8 bases and J 8 bases, leaving 21 bases between the germline ends. CDR3 nucleotides: TGTGCCAGCGGCATTTCCCGGAGTATCCTGGGCTACACCTTC. Protein sequence: CASGISRSILGYTF.

V gene TRBV9 combines with J gene TRBJ2-1; 10 nucleotides agree with TRBD2. Germline CDR1 is SGDLS and CDR2 is YYNGEE. V shed 1 base and J 9 bases; nucleotides not matched to a gene: 16. The CDR3 has 18 amino acids. CDR3 residues: CASSVNGRASGSFGEQFF. CDR3 DNA: TGTGCCAGCAGCGTAAACGGGCGGGCTAGCGGGAGTTTTGGTGAGCAGTTCTTC.

The J gene is TRBJ2-2, the V gene TRBV10-1, with TRBD2 as a possible D gene (6 bases). V lost 7 bases and J lost 8, with 14 bases in between. This CDR3 region has 13 residues. Per the germline V gene, CDR1 is WNHNN and CDR2 is SYGVQD (reference sequence). The CDR3 DNA sequence: TGCGCCAGCATGCGGGACGGAGGTGGGGAGCTGTTTTTT. It specifies CASMRDGGGELFF.

This chain uses TRBV10-2 with TRBJ1-5; the D is unclear. Deletions cut 4 bases from V and 6 bases from J, with 10 bases between. The V gene's germline CDR1 is WSHSY and CDR2 SAAADI. CDR3 length equals 13 residues. The CDR3 DNA sequence: TGCGCCAGCAGTGGAGGCCTTAGTCAGCCCCAGCATTTT. It is translated as CASSGGLSQPQHF.

This chain uses TRBV11-2 with TRBJ1-5, with unresolved D. The CDR3 sequence is 12 residues long. Germline V gene sequence: CDR1 SGHAT, CDR2 FQNNGV. The V and J ends lost 2 bases and 6 bases respectively, with 5 bases between them. DNA for the CDR3: TGTGCCAGCAGCTTACTCGGTCAGCCCCAGCATTTT. Its protein product is CASSLLGQPQHF.